A single sample is the source of the 19 T cell receptor beta chains below, sequenced in a study of cytomegalovirus exposure and HLA in healthy donors. PCR used 60 Vbeta primers and 13 Jbeta primers. Profiling relied on immunoSEQ multiplex PCR, and the TCRdb table lists in-frame clones only, not all of them. In the table there are over 65,000 clones, 80% to 90% of which are singletons. Specimen: PBMCs. The receptors come from a woman younger than 45 in good health and CMV-seronegative.

The rearrangement uses TRBV6-4 and TRBJ1-1; 8 bases map to TRBD1. Trimming removed 6 bases from V and 0 bases from J; junction bases left unmatched: 6. Per the germline V gene, CDR1 is MRHNA and CDR2 is SNTAGT. The CDR3 has 15 amino acids. The CDR3 DNA is TGTGCCAGCAGCCCGACAGGGGCCCTGAACACTGAAGCTTTCTTT. Its translation is CASSPTGALNTEAFF.

The rearrangement links TRBV5-4 to TRBJ2-1, with 10 bases that match TRBD1. V dropped 1 base and J dropped 8; count of bases not matched to a gene: 6. The length of the CDR3 is 15 residues. Germline-derived CDR1 and CDR2 are SGHNT and YYREEE (reference sequence). The CDR3, as DNA: TGTGCCAGCAGCTTGTCTGACAGGGGGCCGGATGAGCAGTTCTTC. Its translation: CASSLSDRGPDEQFF.

About this clone: No conserved phenylalanine or tryptophan is present at the end of the CDR3, so a read error is the likely explanation. The CDR3 spells CASSQEGQGANNWYGYTI. In DNA form, the CDR3 reads TGTGCCAGCAGCCAAGAAGGACAGGGGGCCAATAATTGGTATGGCTACACCATC. V is TRBV14 and J is TRBJ1-2; TRBD1 aligns across 11 bases. This CDR3 has 18 amino acids. Germline CDR1 reads SGHDN; CDR2 reads FVKESK. V trimming: 0 bases; J trimming: 5 bases; junction bases outside the gene matches: 11.

This rearrangement joins TRBV6-6 to TRBJ2-1; D is undetermined. V lost 0 bases and J 5 bases, leaving 11 bases between the germline ends. CDR1 and CDR2 from the germline V gene are MNHNY and SVGAGI (reference sequence). The CDR3 sequence is 15 residues long. The CDR3 loop reads CASSYSSIFNNEQFF. CDR3 nucleotide sequence: TGTGCCAGCAGTTACTCGAGTATCTTTAACAATGAGCAGTTCTTC.

This clone appeared once. This chain uses TRBV5-8 with TRBJ2-2; D is perhaps TRBD1 (6 bases). V shed 4 bases and J shed 4 bases, with 26 bases lying between them. This CDR3 is 19 amino acids long. CDR1 is SGHTS and CDR2 is YDEGEE in the germline V gene. The CDR3 bases are TGTGCCAGCAGCCTACCTCGTCCCCGCGGACAGCCACCCACCGGGGAGCTGTTTTTT. Translating it yields CASSLPRPRGQPPTGELFF.

The rearrangement uses TRBV7-6 and TRBJ2-7; tentative D call: TRBD1 (5 bases). The V end was cut by 1 base, the J end by 6 bases, with 13 bases between. Per germline, CDR1 SGHVS and CDR2 FNYEAQ. The CDR3 is 14 amino acids. CDR3 bases: TGTGCCAGCAGCTTAGAGTTGCAGGGCCTCGAGCAGTACTTC. It encodes CASSLELQGLEQYF.

This sequence joins TRBV6-5 and TRBJ2-2, with D possibly matching TRBD1 (5 bases). V was clipped by 0 bases and J by 2 bases, with 7 bases between them. The germline CDR1 and CDR2 sequences are MNHEY and SVGAGI. CDR3 length equals 15 residues. CDR3 nucleotide sequence: TGTGCCAGCAGTTACTCGACAGTCAACACCGGGGAGCTGTTTTTT. This sequence encodes CASSYSTVNTGELFF.

The gene calls are TRBV19 and TRBJ2-7; no clear D. The CDR3 covers 15 residues. From germline, CDR1 is LNHDA and CDR2 SQIVND (reference sequence). Between the trimmed V and J ends, which lost 5 bases and 0 bases, there was a span of 14 bases. The CDR3 DNA sequence: TGTGCCAGTAGTCCACGGCCGGGTCACTCCTACGAGCAGTACTTC. Translated, it gives CASSPRPGHSYEQYF.

The chain links TRBV7-2 to TRBJ2-5; D may be TRBD1 (6 bases). CDR1 SGHTA and CDR2 FQGNSA come from the germline V gene. Deletions cut 2 bases from V and 0 bases from J, with 7 bases between. The CDR3 is made up of 14 amino acids. CDR3 sequence reads: CASSLRGYQETQYF. CDR3 DNA: TGTGCCAGCAGCTTAAGGGGGTACCAAGAGACCCAGTACTTC.

The gene calls are TRBV7-9 and TRBJ2-3; 7 nucleotides align to TRBD2. The CDR3 extends over 16 amino acids. Germline lookup yields CDR1 SEHNR and CDR2 FQNEAQ (reference sequence). Germline trimming cut 5 bases from V and 2 bases from J; bases unmatched to any gene: 10. CDR3 sequence (DNA): TGTGCCAGCAGCCTAGGTGCTAGCGGAATCACAGATACGCAGTATTTT. Its translation is CASSLGASGITDTQYF.

The chain is built from TRBV6-1 and TRBJ2-3; D is possibly TRBD2 (5 bases). CDR1 is MNHNS and CDR2 is SASEGT in the germline V gene. The CDR3 is 17 amino acids. Trimming took 2 bases from V and 1 from J, leaving 16 bases between them. The CDR3 region is CASSESLGGSGTDTQYF. For the CDR3, the DNA is TGTGCCAGCAGTGAAAGTCTTGGAGGTAGCGGCACAGATACGCAGTATTTT.

The V and J genes are TRBV2 and TRBJ2-7; D gene uncertain. The CDR3 has 14 residues. V lost 4 bases, J lost 6 bases, and 16 bases lay in between. CDR1 is SNHLY and CDR2 is FYNNEI in the germline V gene. CDR3 coding DNA: TGTGCCAGCAGTGGATCAGGAATACCGAGCGAGCAGTACTTC. The encoded protein is CASSGSGIPSEQYF.

This clone has only one observation. Other nucleotide sequences from this sample produce the same CDR3. The V and J genes are TRBV5-1 and TRBJ2-7; TRBD1 agrees at 10 bases. V was clipped by 0 bases and J by 4 bases; unmatched bases: 1. Germline assignment: CDR1 SGHRS and CDR2 YFSETQ. CDR3 size: 14 residues. The DNA for the CDR3 is TGCGCCAGCAGCTTGGGACAGGGGGCTTACGAGCAGTACTTC. Translating it yields CASSLGQGAYEQYF.

V is TRBV19 and J is TRBJ2-2; 10 nucleotides agree with TRBD2. CDR1 is LNHDA, CDR2 SQIVND, per germline (reference sequence). The CDR3 runs 19 residues. The V segment lost 4 bases and the J segment 6 bases; nucleotides outside the gene matches: 17. The CDR3 DNA is TGTGCCAGTAGTACCCCATACCCGACTAGCGGGTATACTCCCGGGGAGCTGTTTTTT. This sequence encodes CASSTPYPTSGYTPGELFF.

This clone has just one count. This chain joins TRBV1 and TRBJ2-2; the listed D gene, TRBD2, was not tested against the DNA. TRBV1 is recorded as a pseudogene. There are 19 residues in the CDR3. The CDR3 DNA reads TGCACCAGCAGCCAAGAGAGGAGGACTAGCGGGGTGAACACCGGGGAGCTGTTTTTT. Its translation: CTSSQERRTSGVNTGELFF.

This clone appeared a single time. The J gene is TRBJ2-3, the V gene TRBV5-1, with TRBD2 matching 8 bases. Germline lookup yields CDR1 SGHRS and CDR2 YFSETQ. The V gene end was trimmed by 6 bases and the J gene end by 0 bases; junction bases not matched to a gene: 3. The CDR3 totals 14 residues. The CDR3 DNA reads TGCGCCAGCATAGCGGGATCTAGCACAGATACGCAGTATTTT. Translation: CASIAGSSTDTQYF.

This clone occurred a few times. CDR3 DNA sequence: TGTGCCAGCACCCACAAATACGAGCAGTACTTC. Its protein product is CASTHKYEQYF. V is TRBV7-2 and J is TRBJ2-7; D unresolved. Trimming removed 7 bases from V and 4 bases from J, with 8 bases in between. Germline V gives CDR1 SGHTA, CDR2 FQGNSA. The CDR3 runs 11 residues.

This rearrangement joins TRBV19 to TRBJ2-1, with 12 bases matching TRBD2. The V gene end was trimmed by 4 bases and the J gene end by 7 bases; junction bases not matched to a gene: 8. From germline, CDR1 is LNHDA and CDR2 SQIVND (reference sequence). This CDR3 contains 16 residues. The CDR3 DNA follows: TGTGCCAGTAGTAAACTAGCGGGGGGTGTCAGGAATGAGCAGTTCTTC. Translation gives CASSKLAGGVRNEQFF.

This clone was recorded only once. The CDR3 DNA is TGTGCCAGCAGCCGACAAGATTTCTACGAGCAGTACTTC. Amino acids: CASSRQDFYEQYF. J is TRBJ2-7 and V is TRBV7-2; D not certain. Trimming took 5 bases from V and 3 from J, leaving 11 bases between them. The CDR3 sequence is 13 residues long. CDR1 and CDR2 from the germline V gene are SGHTA and FQGNSA.